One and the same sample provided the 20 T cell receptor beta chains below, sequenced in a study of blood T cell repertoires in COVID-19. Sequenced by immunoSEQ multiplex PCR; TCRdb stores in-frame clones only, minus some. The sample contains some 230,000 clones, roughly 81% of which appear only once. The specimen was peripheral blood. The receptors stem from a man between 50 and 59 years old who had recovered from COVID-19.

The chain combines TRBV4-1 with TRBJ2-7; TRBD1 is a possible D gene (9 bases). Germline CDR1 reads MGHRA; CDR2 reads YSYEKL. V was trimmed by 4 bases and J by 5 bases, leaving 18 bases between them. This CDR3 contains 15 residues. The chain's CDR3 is CASSRGGTGPDEQYF. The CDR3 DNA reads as TGCGCCAGCAGCCGCGGGGGGACAGGGCCCGACGAGCAGTACTTC.

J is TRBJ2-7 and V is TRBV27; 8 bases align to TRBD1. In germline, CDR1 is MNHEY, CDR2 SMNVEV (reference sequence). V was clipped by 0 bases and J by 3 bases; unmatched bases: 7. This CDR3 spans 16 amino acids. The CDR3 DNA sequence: TGTGCCAGCAGTTTATCCACAGGGGGTATAGGCTACGAGCAGTACTTC. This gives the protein CASSLSTGGIGYEQYF.

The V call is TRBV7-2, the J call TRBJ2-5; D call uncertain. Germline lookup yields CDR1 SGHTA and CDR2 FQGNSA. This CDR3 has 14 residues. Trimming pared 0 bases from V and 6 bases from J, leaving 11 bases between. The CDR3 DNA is TGTGCCAGCAGCTTAGCATCAGGCTCTAAGACCCAGTACTTC. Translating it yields CASSLASGSKTQYF.

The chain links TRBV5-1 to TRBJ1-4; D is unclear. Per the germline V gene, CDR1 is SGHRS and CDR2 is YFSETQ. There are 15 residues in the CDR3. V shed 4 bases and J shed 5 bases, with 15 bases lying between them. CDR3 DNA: TGCGCCAGCAGCCCAATGGGCAGTTTAAATGAAAAACTGTTTTTT. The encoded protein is CASSPMGSLNEKLFF.

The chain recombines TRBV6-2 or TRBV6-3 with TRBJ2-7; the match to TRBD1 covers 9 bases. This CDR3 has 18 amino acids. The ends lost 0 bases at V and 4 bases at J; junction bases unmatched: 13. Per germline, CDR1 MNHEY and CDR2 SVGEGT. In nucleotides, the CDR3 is TGTGCCAGCAGTTACTCGATTTACCCCGGGACAGGGTCTTACGAGCAGTACTTC. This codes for CASSYSIYPGTGSYEQYF.

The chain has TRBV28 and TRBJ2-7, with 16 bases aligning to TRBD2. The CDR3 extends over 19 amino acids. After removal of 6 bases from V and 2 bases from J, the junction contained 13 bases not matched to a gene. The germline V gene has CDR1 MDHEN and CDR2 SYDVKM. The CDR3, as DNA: TGTGCCAGCAGGTACCTGCAGGGACTAGCGGGAGGGTCGGCCTACGAGCAGTACTTC. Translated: CASRYLQGLAGGSAYEQYF.

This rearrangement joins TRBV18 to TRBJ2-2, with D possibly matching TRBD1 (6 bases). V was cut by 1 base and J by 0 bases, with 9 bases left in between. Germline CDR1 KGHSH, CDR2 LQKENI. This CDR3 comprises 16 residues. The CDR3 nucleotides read TGTGCCAGCTCACCACAGGGACAAACGAACACCGGGGAGCTGTTTTTT. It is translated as CASSPQGQTNTGELFF.

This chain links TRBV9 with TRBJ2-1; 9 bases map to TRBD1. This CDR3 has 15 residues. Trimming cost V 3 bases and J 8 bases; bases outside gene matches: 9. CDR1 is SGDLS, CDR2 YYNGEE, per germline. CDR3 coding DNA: TGTGCCAGCAGCGCAACCGGGACAGGGCCCCATGAGCAGTTCTTC. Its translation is CASSATGTGPHEQFF.

CDR3 coding DNA: TGTGCCAGCAGTTTAACTCCGATTGCGCAGTATTTT. Protein product: CASSLTPIAQYF. This sequence joins TRBV28 and TRBJ2-3; D remains unclear. The germline V and J ends were trimmed by 2 bases and 10 bases, with 10 bases remaining between them. Looked up from germline, CDR1 is MDHEN and CDR2 is SYDVKM. The CDR3 spans 12 residues.

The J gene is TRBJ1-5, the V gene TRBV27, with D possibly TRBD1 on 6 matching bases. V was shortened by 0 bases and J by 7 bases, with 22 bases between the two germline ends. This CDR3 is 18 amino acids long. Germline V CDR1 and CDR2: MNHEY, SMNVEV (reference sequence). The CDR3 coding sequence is TGTGCCAGCAGTTTATCAGTAGCAGGGGCCGGGCGAGGGCAGCCCCAGCATTTT. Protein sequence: CASSLSVAGAGRGQPQHF.

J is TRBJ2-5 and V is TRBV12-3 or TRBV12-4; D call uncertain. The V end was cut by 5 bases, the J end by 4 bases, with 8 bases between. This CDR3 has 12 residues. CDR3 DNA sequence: TGTGCCAGCAGTGTCCGTATAGAGACCCAGTACTTC. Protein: CASSVRIETQYF.

The CDR3 nucleotides are TGTGCCAGCAGCTCGGAGGGGCAGGGAGGATCCGAGCAGTACTTC. It yields the protein CASSSEGQGGSEQYF. This chain connects TRBV7-9 to TRBJ2-7; tentatively, D is TRBD2 (6 bases). The V gene lost 4 bases and the J gene lost 6 bases, with 19 bases spanning the gap. The V gene's germline CDR1 is SEHNR and CDR2 FQNEAQ (reference sequence). This CDR3 has 15 residues.

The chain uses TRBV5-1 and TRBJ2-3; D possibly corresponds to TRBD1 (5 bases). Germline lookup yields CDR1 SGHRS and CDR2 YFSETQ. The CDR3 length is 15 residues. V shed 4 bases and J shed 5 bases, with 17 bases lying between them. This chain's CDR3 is CASSVWTSKGDTQYF. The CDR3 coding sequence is TGCGCCAGCAGCGTATGGACATCAAAGGGAGATACGCAGTATTTT.

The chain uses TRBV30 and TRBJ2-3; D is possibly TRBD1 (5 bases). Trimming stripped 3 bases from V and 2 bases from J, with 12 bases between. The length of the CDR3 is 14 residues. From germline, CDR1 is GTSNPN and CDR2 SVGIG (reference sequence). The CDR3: CAWRDGQLTDTQYF. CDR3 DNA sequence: TGTGCCTGGAGAGATGGACAACTCACAGATACGCAGTATTTT.

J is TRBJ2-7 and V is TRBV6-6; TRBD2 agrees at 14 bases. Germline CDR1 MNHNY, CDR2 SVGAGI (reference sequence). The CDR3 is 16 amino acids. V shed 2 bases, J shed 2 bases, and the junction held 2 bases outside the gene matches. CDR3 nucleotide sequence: TGTGCCAGCAGTTACAGACTAGCGGGAGGGACCTACGAGCAGTACTTC. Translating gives CASSYRLAGGTYEQYF.

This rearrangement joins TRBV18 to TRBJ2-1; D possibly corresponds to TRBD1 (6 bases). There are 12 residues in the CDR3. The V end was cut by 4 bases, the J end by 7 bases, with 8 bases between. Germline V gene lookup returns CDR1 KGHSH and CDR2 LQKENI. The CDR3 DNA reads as TGTGCCAGCTCACAACAGGGAAATGAGCAGTTCTTC. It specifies CASSQQGNEQFF.

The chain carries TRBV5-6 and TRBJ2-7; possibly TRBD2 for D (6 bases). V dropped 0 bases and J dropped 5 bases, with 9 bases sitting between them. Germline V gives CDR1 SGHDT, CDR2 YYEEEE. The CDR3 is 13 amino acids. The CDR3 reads CASSLGRGNEQYF. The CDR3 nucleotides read TGTGCCAGCAGCTTGGGGCGGGGTAACGAGCAGTACTTC. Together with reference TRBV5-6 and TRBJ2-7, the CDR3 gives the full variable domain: DAGVTQSPTHLIKTRGQQVTLRCSPKSGHDTVSWYQQALGQGPQFIFQYYEEEERQRGNFPDRFSGHQFPNYSSELNVNALLLGDSALYLCASSLGRGNEQYFGPGTRLTVT.

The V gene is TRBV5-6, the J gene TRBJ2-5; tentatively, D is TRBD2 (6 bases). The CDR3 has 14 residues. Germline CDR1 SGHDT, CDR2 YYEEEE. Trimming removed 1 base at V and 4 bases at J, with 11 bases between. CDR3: CASSLTGVAETQYF. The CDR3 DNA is TGTGCCAGCAGCTTGACGGGAGTGGCAGAGACCCAGTACTTC.

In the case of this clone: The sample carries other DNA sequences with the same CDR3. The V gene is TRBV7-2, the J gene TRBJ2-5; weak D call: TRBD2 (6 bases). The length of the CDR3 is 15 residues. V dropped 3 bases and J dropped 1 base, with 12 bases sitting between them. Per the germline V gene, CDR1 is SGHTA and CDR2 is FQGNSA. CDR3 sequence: CASSLGGGPQETQYF. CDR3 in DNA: TGTGCCAGCAGCTTGGGGGGTGGACCCCAAGAGACCCAGTACTTC. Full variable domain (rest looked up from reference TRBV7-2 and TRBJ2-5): GAGVSQSPSNKVTEKGKDVELRCDPISGHTALYWYRQSLGQGLEFLIYFQGNSAPDKSGLPSDRFSAERTGGSVSTLTIQRTQQEDSAVYLCASSLGGGPQETQYFGPGTRLLVL.

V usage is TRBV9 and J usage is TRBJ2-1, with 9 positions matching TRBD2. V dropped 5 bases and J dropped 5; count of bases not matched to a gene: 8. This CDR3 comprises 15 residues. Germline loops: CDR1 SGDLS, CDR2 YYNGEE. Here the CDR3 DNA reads TGTGCCAGCAGACCAACGGGACTAGCAAACAATGAGCAGTTCTTC. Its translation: CASRPTGLANNEQFF.